The 31 T cell receptor beta chains given below trace back to one sample, sequenced in a study of cytomegalovirus exposure and HLA in healthy donors. PCR used 60 Vbeta primers and 13 Jbeta primers. Profiling relied on immunoSEQ multiplex PCR, and the TCRdb table lists in-frame clones only, not all of them. The sample's table shows about 130,000 clones. What was sequenced was PBMCs. The receptor set was obtained from a young man in good health and CMV-seronegative.

V gene TRBV6-1 combines with J gene TRBJ2-3, with TRBD1 matching 7 bases. Trimming took 6 bases from V and 6 from J; bases not matched to a gene: 6. The CDR3 spans 13 residues. Germline V gives CDR1 MNHNS, CDR2 SASEGT. The CDR3 loop is CASRRDSMDTQYF. The CDR3 DNA follows: TGTGCCAGCAGGAGGGACAGTATGGATACGCAGTATTTT.

The rearrangement uses TRBV7-3 and TRBJ2-5; D gene unclear. The tail of the sequence fits TRBJ2-7 better, so the J call may be wrong. CDR3 size: 14 residues. Germline loops: CDR1 SGHTA, CDR2 FQGTGA. The CDR3 DNA sequence: TGTGCCAGCAGCTTAGGTGGTACGGGTTACGAGCAGTACTTC. It yields the protein CASSLGGTGYEQYF.

The chain uses TRBV6-1 and TRBJ2-4, with unresolved D. CDR1 and CDR2 (germline): MNHNS, SASEGT. CDR3 length: 14 amino acids. Trimming pared 1 base from V and 4 bases from J, leaving 8 bases between. The CDR3 region is CASSEESTKNIQYF. CDR3 DNA sequence: TGTGCCAGCAGTGAAGAGTCGACTAAAAACATTCAGTACTTC.

The V and J genes are TRBV2 and TRBJ1-1, with a tentative D call TRBD1 (5 bases). The germline gives CDR1 SNHLY, CDR2 FYNNEI. The CDR3 spans 14 residues. V was cut by 7 bases and J by 4 bases, with 16 bases left in between. This CDR3 reads CASTFAQGGTEAFF. The CDR3 DNA is TGTGCCAGCACGTTCGCCCAGGGAGGCACTGAAGCTTTCTTT.

This sequence joins TRBV7-9 and TRBJ2-1; possible D gene TRBD1, 6 bases. Per germline, CDR1 SEHNR and CDR2 FQNEAQ (reference sequence). The CDR3 length is 13 residues. V was cut by 1 base and J by 9 bases, with 10 bases left in between. CDR3 protein: CASSLVGGGEQFF. CDR3 coding DNA: TGTGCCAGCAGCTTAGTAGGGGGTGGTGAGCAGTTCTTC.

This sequence joins TRBV6-5 and TRBJ1-1, with 9 bases aligning to TRBD1. CDR3 length: 14 amino acids. V trimming: 5 bases; J trimming: 7 bases; junction bases outside the gene matches: 8. Germline V CDR1 and CDR2: MNHEY, SVGAGI. The CDR3 loop is CASSEGTGFDEAFF. The CDR3 nucleotides are TGTGCCAGCAGTGAGGGGACAGGGTTCGATGAAGCTTTCTTT.

The J gene is TRBJ2-6, the V gene TRBV5-1, with a possible D match to TRBD1 (6 bases). V lost 2 bases, J lost 0 bases, and 15 bases lay in between. Germline CDR1 is SGHRS and CDR2 is YFSETQ. The CDR3 is made up of 18 amino acids. The CDR3 spells CASSFPAGQLSGANVLTF. DNA of the CDR3: TGCGCCAGCAGCTTCCCCGCTGGACAGCTCTCTGGGGCCAACGTCCTGACTTTC.

The rearrangement joins TRBV7-9 to TRBJ2-3; D gene ambiguous. The CDR3 consists of 12 residues. Per germline, CDR1 SEHNR and CDR2 FQNEAQ (reference sequence). Trimming removed 1 base from V and 9 bases from J, with 8 bases in between. The CDR3, as DNA: TGTGCCAGCAGCTTAGATCCATCAACGCAGTATTTT. Residues: CASSLDPSTQYF.

V is TRBV7-9 and J is TRBJ1-1; 7 bases agree with TRBD1. Germline CDR1 is SEHNR and CDR2 is FQNEAQ (reference sequence). The V gene end was trimmed by 5 bases and the J gene end by 7 bases; junction bases not matched to a gene: 4. The CDR3 extends over 12 amino acids. CDR3 sequence reads: CASSRWDSEAFF. As DNA, the CDR3 is TGTGCCAGCAGCAGGTGGGACAGTGAAGCTTTCTTT.

This chain uses TRBV5-4 with TRBJ1-1; unclear D gene. Germline values: CDR1 SGHNT, CDR2 YYREEE (reference sequence). V shed 1 base and J shed 0 bases, with 10 bases lying between them. The CDR3 length is 15 residues. CDR3 protein: CASSLRPGMNTEAFF. Written as DNA, the CDR3 is TGTGCCAGCAGCTTGAGACCGGGGATGAACACTGAAGCTTTCTTT.

The chain links TRBV7-9 to TRBJ2-4, with TRBD1 matching over 11 bases. The CDR3 spans 18 residues. Germline assignment: CDR1 SEHNR and CDR2 FQNEAQ (reference sequence). V lost 5 bases, J lost 1 base, and 10 bases stayed unmatched. The CDR3 DNA sequence: TGTGCCAGCAGCCCACCCCCGGACAGGGGGCACGCCAAAAACATTCAGTACTTC. Its protein product is CASSPPPDRGHAKNIQYF.

The chain recombines TRBV5-1 with TRBJ2-3; TRBD2 agrees at 9 bases. The CDR3 loop spans 15 amino acids. V dropped 0 bases and J dropped 4; count of bases not matched to a gene: 3. CDR1 and CDR2 (germline): SGHRS, YFSETQ. The CDR3 spells CASSLASGRSDTQYF. The CDR3 nucleotides are TGCGCCAGCAGCTTGGCCAGCGGGAGGTCAGATACGCAGTATTTT. Together with reference TRBV5-1 and TRBJ2-3, the CDR3 gives the full variable domain: KAGVTQTPRYLIKTRGQQVTLSCSPISGHRSVSWYQQTPGQGLQFLFEYFSETQRNKGNFPGRFSGRQFSNSRSEMNVSTLELGDSALYLCASSLASGRSDTQYFGPGTRLTVL.

Of note for this clone: Other DNA sequences in the same sample also yield this CDR3. The V and J genes are TRBV30 and TRBJ1-1, with TRBD1 matching over 7 bases. V lost 0 bases to trimming and J lost 2 bases; unmatched junction nucleotides: 0. The CDR3 has 13 amino acids. The germline gives CDR1 GTSNPN, CDR2 SVGIG (reference sequence). DNA for the CDR3: TGTGCCTGGAGTGTAGGGGGCAACACTGAAGCTTTCTTT. It is translated as CAWSVGGNTEAFF.

The chain has TRBV2 and TRBJ1-1; D might be TRBD1 (6 bases). This CDR3 contains 16 residues. Germline V gene data show CDR1 as SNHLY and CDR2 as FYNNEI. The V end lost 7 bases, the J end lost 0 bases, and 18 bases lay between the germline ends. The CDR3 is CASTGGASSVNTEAFF. CDR3 nucleotide sequence: TGTGCCAGCACTGGGGGGGCTTCCTCAGTGAACACTGAAGCTTTCTTT.

The V gene is TRBV29-1, the J gene TRBJ2-7; perhaps TRBD2 as D (6 bases). CDR1 and CDR2 (germline): SQVTM, ANQGSEA. V was cut by 5 bases and J by 4 bases, with 15 bases left in between. The CDR3 has 13 residues. CDR3: CSVPGLLLYEQYF. For the CDR3, the DNA is TGCAGCGTTCCGGGACTTCTCCTATACGAGCAGTACTTC.

V usage is TRBV25-1 and J usage is TRBJ1-2; TRBD1 agrees at 9 bases. Losses at the gene ends were 3 bases for V and 9 bases for J; bases not matched to a gene: 8. This CDR3 contains 14 residues. Germline V gene data show CDR1 as MGHDK and CDR2 as SYGVNS. CDR3 sequence: CASSDWGQGKSYTF. The CDR3 DNA reads TGTGCCAGCAGTGATTGGGGACAGGGAAAAAGCTACACCTTC.

The CDR3 nucleotides read TGTGCCAGCAGCGGGAGCGAGCAGTACTTC. Protein: CASSGSEQYF. The gene calls are TRBV7-9 and TRBJ2-7; TRBD2 is a possible D gene (5 bases). The CDR3 spans 10 residues. Germline V gene lookup returns CDR1 SEHNR and CDR2 FQNEAQ (reference sequence). V was pared by 5 bases and J by 6 bases, with 5 bases between.

V and J are TRBV2 and TRBJ2-5, with D hard to call. Trimming removed 7 bases from V and 1 base from J, with 10 bases in between. Germline V gene sequence: CDR1 SNHLY, CDR2 FYNNEI. The CDR3 contains 13 residues. The CDR3 loop reads CASNALGQETQYF. CDR3 in DNA: TGTGCCAGCAATGCCCTCGGCCAAGAGACCCAGTACTTC. The complete variable domain, with remaining parts taken from reference TRBV2 and TRBJ2-5, reads EPEVTQTPSHQVTQMGQEVILRCVPISNHLYFYWYRQILGQKVEFLVSFYNNEISEKSEIFDDQFSVERPDGSNFTLKIRSTKLEDSAMYFCASNALGQETQYFGPGTRLLVL.

CDR3 DNA sequence: TGTGCCATCAGTGATCCCAATGGGGGACTAGCGGGAGCCCGGGGAGAGACCCAGTACTTC. Translating it yields CAISDPNGGLAGARGETQYF. The chain links TRBV10-3 to TRBJ2-5, with 14 bases lining up with TRBD2. Germline V lookup: CDR1 ENHRY, CDR2 SYGVKD. V shed 3 bases, J shed 4 bases, and the junction held 16 bases outside the gene matches. The CDR3 is 20 residues long.

The chain uses TRBV5-4 and TRBJ2-5, with 16 bases lining up with TRBD2. V was clipped by 4 bases and J by 5 bases; unmatched bases: 8. CDR3 size: 17 residues. Germline-derived CDR1 and CDR2 are SGHNT and YYREEE (reference sequence). The CDR3 bases are TGTGCCAGCAGCAAGGGGACTAGCGGGAGGGCCGAGGAGACCCAGTACTTC. It is translated as CASSKGTSGRAEETQYF. The whole variable domain, remainder taken from reference TRBV5-4 and TRBJ2-5, is ETGVTQSPTHLIKTRGQQVTLRCSSQSGHNTVSWYQQALGQGPQFIFQYYREEENGRGNFPPRFSGLQFPNYSSELNVNALELDDSALYLCASSKGTSGRAEETQYFGPGTRLLVL.

The chain carries TRBV7-3 and TRBJ2-5; 8 nucleotides align to TRBD1. Germline V gene sequence: CDR1 SGHTA, CDR2 FQGTGA. This CDR3 region has 15 residues. V gave up 3 bases and J gave up 1 base; unmatched junction bases: 4. CDR3 DNA sequence: TGTGCCAGCAGCTTCGGACAGGGCGTCCAAGAGACCCAGTACTTC. Translation gives CASSFGQGVQETQYF.

The chain couples TRBV5-4 to TRBJ1-2; maybe TRBD1 (5 bases). With 0 bases removed from V and 1 base from J, the gap between germline ends came to 10 bases. This CDR3 region has 15 residues. Germline CDR1 reads SGHNT; CDR2 reads YYREEE (reference sequence). CDR3 nucleotide sequence: TGTGCCAGCAGCTTGGGCACAGGTAATAACTATGGCTACACCTTC. Translating it yields CASSLGTGNNYGYTF.

The J gene is TRBJ2-7, the V gene TRBV7-6; maybe TRBD2 (6 bases). CDR1 is SGHVS, CDR2 FNYEAQ, per germline. This CDR3 contains 13 residues. V was clipped by 5 bases and J by 7 bases, with 15 bases between them. As DNA, the CDR3 is TGTGCCAGCAGCCCGGGACTGTTGTTGGAGCAGTACTTC. Its translation is CASSPGLLLEQYF. Supplemented by reference TRBV7-6 and TRBJ2-7, the full variable domain reads GAGVSQSPRYKVTKRGQDVALRCDPISGHVSLYWYRQALGQGPEFLTYFNYEAQQDKSGLPNDRFSAERPEGSISTLTIQRTEQRDSAMYRCASSPGLLLEQYFGPGTRLTVT.

The gene calls are TRBV4-2 and TRBJ2-5; 8 nucleotides align to TRBD1. The V segment lost 4 bases and the J segment 5 bases; nucleotides outside the gene matches: 15. The CDR3 consists of 17 residues. From germline, CDR1 is LGHNA and CDR2 YNFKEQ. CDR3: CASSPRTGNSGSETQYF. CDR3 nucleotide sequence: TGTGCCAGCAGCCCCAGGACAGGGAATAGTGGTTCCGAGACCCAGTACTTC.

The V call is TRBV5-1, the J call TRBJ2-7; D not certain. Germline V gene lookup returns CDR1 SGHRS and CDR2 YFSETQ. The CDR3 is 15 residues long. V lost 2 bases, J lost 1 base, and 13 bases lay in between. The CDR3 sequence is CASSFGGLLSYEQYF. CDR3 nucleotides: TGCGCCAGCAGCTTTGGCGGATTGCTATCCTACGAGCAGTACTTC. The full variable domain, completed using reference TRBV5-1 and TRBJ2-7, is KAGVTQTPRYLIKTRGQQVTLSCSPISGHRSVSWYQQTPGQGLQFLFEYFSETQRNKGNFPGRFSGRQFSNSRSEMNVSTLELGDSALYLCASSFGGLLSYEQYFGPGTRLTVT.

The V gene is TRBV27, the J gene TRBJ2-1, with 7 bases fitting TRBD2. Trimming at V came to 5 bases and at J to 8 bases, leaving 9 bases not matched to a gene. Germline V CDR1 and CDR2: MNHEY, SMNVEV (reference sequence). This CDR3 region has 14 residues. Here the CDR3 reads CASSLGLEWYEQFF. The CDR3 nucleotides read TGTGCCAGCAGTCTCGGACTAGAATGGTATGAGCAGTTCTTC.

The CDR3 DNA is TGTGCCAGCATCGAACAGGGTCGAAAGGCTTTCTTT. Its protein is CASIEQGRKAFF. The chain links TRBV2 to TRBJ1-1, with TRBD1 as a possible D gene (6 bases). CDR1 and CDR2 from the germline V gene are SNHLY and FYNNEI. The V end lost 7 bases, the J end lost 11 bases, and 17 bases lay between the germline ends. The CDR3 has 12 residues. The variable domain in full, completed from reference TRBV2 and TRBJ1-1, reads EPEVTQTPSHQVTQMGQEVILRCVPISNHLYFYWYRQILGQKVEFLVSFYNNEISEKSEIFDDQFSVERPDGSNFTLKIRSTKLEDSAMYFCASIEQGRKAFFGQGTRLTVV.

The chain carries TRBV10-1 and TRBJ2-7; TRBD1 aligns across 8 bases. Trimming at V came to 0 bases and at J to 3 bases, leaving 16 bases not matched to a gene. Germline V gene sequence: CDR1 WNHNN, CDR2 SYGVQD (reference sequence). There are 19 residues in the CDR3. CDR3 residues: CASSESGTGLELLGYEQYF. DNA for the CDR3: TGCGCCAGCAGTGAGTCCGGGACAGGCCTCGAATTACTGGGCTACGAGCAGTACTTC.

This chain joins TRBV5-6 and TRBJ2-7, with D possibly matching TRBD2 (6 bases). Trimming stripped 4 bases from V and 2 bases from J, with 13 bases between. The germline V gene has CDR1 SGHDT and CDR2 YYEEEE. This CDR3 contains 14 residues. CDR3 coding DNA: TGTGCCAGCAGCGGCGAGACTAGGACCTACGAGCAGTACTTC. This encodes CASSGETRTYEQYF.

The chain is built from TRBV6-5 and TRBJ2-1, with D possibly TRBD2 on 6 matching bases. Germline lookup yields CDR1 MNHEY and CDR2 SVGAGI. The length of the CDR3 is 14 residues. Trimming cost V 5 bases and J 3 bases, with 11 bases left between them. CDR3 region: CASSPRGFYNEQFF. DNA of the CDR3: TGTGCCAGCAGTCCGCGGGGATTCTACAATGAGCAGTTCTTC.

The chain carries TRBV6-6 and TRBJ1-1; D ambiguous. Germline lookup yields CDR1 MNHNY and CDR2 SVGAGI (reference sequence). This CDR3 is built from 11 residues. V shed 6 bases and J shed 4 bases, with 6 bases lying between them. In nucleotides, the CDR3 is TGTGCCAGCAGGGCGGCCACTGAAGCTTTCTTT. It translates to CASRAATEAFF.